Below, 7 T cell receptor beta chains from the same sample are listed, as sequenced in a study of cytomegalovirus exposure and HLA in healthy donors. In the PCR, 60 Vbeta and 13 Jbeta primers were used. Data came from immunoSEQ multiplex PCR; TCRdb stores just in-frame clones and leaves some out. The repertoire holds some 190,000 clones, with over 65% as singletons. Input material: PBMCs. The receptors come from a man between 18 and 29 years old in good health and CMV-seronegative.

This chain joins TRBV5-1 and TRBJ2-7, with 9 positions matching TRBD1. Losses at the gene ends were 3 bases for V and 1 base for J; bases not matched to a gene: 5. The CDR3 is 15 amino acids. The germline V gene encodes CDR1 SGHRS and CDR2 YFSETQ. CDR3 sequence reads: CASSWGQGGSYEQYF. CDR3 bases: TGCGCCAGCAGCTGGGGACAGGGTGGGTCCTACGAGCAGTACTTC.

This clone was seen once. V is TRBV27 and J is TRBJ1-6; D is undetermined. V shed 1 base and J shed 0 bases, with 10 bases lying between them. CDR1 and CDR2 from the germline V gene are MNHEY and SMNVEV (reference sequence). The CDR3 is 17 residues long. The CDR3 DNA reads as TGTGCCAGCAGTTTATTTGTGGAGAGCTCCTATAATTCACCCCTCCACTTT. It codes for CASSLFVESSYNSPLHF.

This chain uses TRBV9 with TRBJ1-5, with a weak D call TRBD1 (5 bases). Trimming cost V 0 bases and J 5 bases, with 15 bases left between them. The CDR3 consists of 16 residues. CDR1 is SGDLS and CDR2 is YYNGEE in the germline V gene. In nucleotides, the CDR3 is TGTGCCAGCAGCGTAGGCCCCAGGGTGTCCGATCAGCCCCAGCATTTT. As protein: CASSVGPRVSDQPQHF. The whole variable domain, filled in from reference TRBV9 and TRBJ1-5, reads DSGVTQTPKHLITATGQRVTLRCSPRSGDLSVYWYQQSLDQGLQFLIQYYNGEERAKGNILERFSAQQFPDLHSELNLSSLELGDSALYFCASSVGPRVSDQPQHFGDGTRLSIL.

The chain is built from TRBV6-5 and TRBJ2-7; 9 bases align to TRBD1. V lost 2 bases, J lost 3 bases, and 8 bases stayed unmatched. Germline loops: CDR1 MNHEY, CDR2 SVGAGI. This CDR3 comprises 16 residues. CDR3 residues: CASSYSFADRGYEQYF. In nucleotides, the CDR3 is TGTGCCAGCAGTTACAGTTTTGCGGACAGGGGCTACGAGCAGTACTTC.

J is TRBJ2-7 and V is TRBV6-5; a weak D match, TRBD1 (7 bases). The CDR3 extends over 15 amino acids. Germline V gene lookup returns CDR1 MNHEY and CDR2 SVGAGI. V was pared by 0 bases and J by 4 bases, with 13 bases between. CDR3 sequence (DNA): TGTGCCAGCAGTTACTCGGCAGGGGGGATATACGAGCAGTACTTC. Its translation is CASSYSAGGIYEQYF.

This chain connects TRBV10-3 to TRBJ1-2, with D possibly matching TRBD1 (6 bases). From germline, CDR1 is ENHRY and CDR2 SYGVKD. V lost 2 bases and J lost 0, with 7 bases in between. This CDR3 contains 14 residues. As DNA, the CDR3 is TGTGCCATCAGTGAGAACAGGGCTAACTATGGCTACACCTTC. This translates into CAISENRANYGYTF.

The chain carries TRBV5-1 and TRBJ2-1; tentatively, D is TRBD2 (5 bases). V was cut by 4 bases and J by 2 bases, with 10 bases left in between. The CDR3 consists of 14 residues. The germline V gene has CDR1 SGHRS and CDR2 YFSETQ. The CDR3: CASSPSTTYNEQFF. DNA of the CDR3: TGCGCCAGCAGCCCTTCGACTACCTACAATGAGCAGTTCTTC.